Listed below are T cell receptor beta chains from one sample, sequenced in a study of T-cell reconstitution after alpha-beta-depleted transplantation in children. TCRdb reprocessed the PCR reads with MiXCR, giving one entry per CDR3 protein. Here the sample spans almost 400,000 distinct CDR3 sequences, roughly 20% being singletons. The sequencing here drew on PBMCs from the stem cell graft donor, taken from the stem cell graft. These receptors all stem from a human donor who donated a stem cell graft to a child with acute myeloid leukemia. Both conserved end residues are trimmed from each CDR3. Each record gives: V gene, J gene, CDR3 protein.

V: TRBV27; J: TRBJ2-3; CDR3: ASSPLAEAADTQY
V: TRBV3-1; J: TRBJ2-7; CDR3: ASSPSVRDRDYEQY
V: TRBV28; J: TRBJ2-5; CDR3: ASSTPFFPGLGRPETQY
V: TRBV29-1; J: TRBJ1-5; CDR3: SVGGRESNQPQH
V: TRBV12-3/TRBV12-4; J: TRBJ1-2; CDR3: ASSSVTYGYT
V: TRBV20-1; J: TRBJ2-1; CDR3: SARDNYRGDHNEQF
V: TRBV12-3/TRBV12-4; J: TRBJ1-2; CDR3: ASSRMTYTVYGYT
V: TRBV2; J: TRBJ1-5; CDR3: ASSEENVMYQPQH
V: TRBV5-4; J: TRBJ2-4; CDR3: ASSLDPLAGSHIQY
V: TRBV28; J: TRBJ2-1; CDR3: ASSLAHSGRDNEQF
V: TRBV5-1; J: TRBJ1-6; CDR3: ASSIGQGYSPLH
V: TRBV7-8; J: TRBJ2-6; CDR3: ASSADLMTSGANVLT
V: TRBV28; J: TRBJ2-1; CDR3: ASSFGRKKAVYNEQF
V: TRBV20-1; J: TRBJ2-5; CDR3: SSGARGETQY
V: TRBV5-1; J: TRBJ2-7; CDR3: ASSLGSSAYEQY
V: TRBV7-8; J: TRBJ1-5; CDR3: ASSLGGTHQPQH
V: TRBV11-3; J: TRBJ2-1; CDR3: ASRGAREQF
V: TRBV2; J: TRBJ2-5; CDR3: ASSARQETQY
V: TRBV20-1; J: TRBJ1-5; CDR3: SASRGGTSNQPQH
V: TRBV29-1; J: TRBJ2-7; CDR3: SVRTSAYYEQY
V: TRBV29-1; J: TRBJ2-7; CDR3: SVIPGLAVSYSYEQY
V: TRBV7-9; J: TRBJ2-1; CDR3: ASSLRVGDTYNEQF
V: TRBV4-2; J: TRBJ2-3; CDR3: ASSKTSHMDTQY
V: TRBV5-1; J: TRBJ2-7; CDR3: ASSLEAGQGALEQY
V: TRBV7-2; J: TRBJ1-1; CDR3: ASSLAGAGTGSEAF
V: TRBV6-2/TRBV6-3; J: TRBJ2-3; CDR3: ASRLREGLSRREGGTDTQY